This TCR beta chain was identified in a study of technical replicates of blood from a handful of donors. Germline V gives CDR1 LNHDA, CDR2 SQIVND (reference sequence). CDR3 length: 14 amino acids. Trimming removed 5 bases from V and 5 bases from J; junction bases left unmatched: 7. Libraries were prepared by immunoSEQ multiplex PCR; TCRdb keeps only in-frame clonotypes and omits some of them. The sample yields tens of thousands of clones, roughly 90% seen once. A single count supports this clone. Sequencing input: PBMCs. The V and J genes are TRBV19 and TRBJ2-3; TRBD1 agrees at 7 bases. This TCR derives from a human donor in good health. Some clones in this sample may be carry-over from other donors' samples. CDR3 loop: CASSSQTGIDTQYF. In nucleotides, the CDR3 is TGTGCCAGTAGTTCCCAGACAGGGATAGATACGCAGTATTTT.